One and the same sample provided the 17 T cell receptor beta chains below, sequenced in a study of beta chain features in type 1 diabetes. Overall study findings and caveats: TCRB CDR3s were moderately but significantly shorter in Type 1 diabetes patients in all four CD4+ subsets.

The authors reverse transcribed all of the isolated RNA, so sequencing captured expressed TCRB transcripts. Sequencing used immunoSEQ multiplex PCR; TCRdb keeps in-frame clones, though not all of them. The sample includes approximately 15,000 clones, approximately 79% seen only once; the top ten take 0.25% to 0.4%. These TCRs' antigens remain unknown. Sequencing was carried out using stem cell memory CD4+ T cells from blood. Source of these receptors: a woman between 18 and 29 years old with type 1 diabetes.

The chain uses TRBV5-5 and TRBJ1-5; 12 bases are a match to TRBD1. The CDR3 has 18 residues. Trimming at V came to 1 base and at J to 4 bases, leaving 9 bases not matched to a gene. Germline V gene sequence: CDR1 SGHKS, CDR2 YYEKEE (reference sequence). This CDR3 is CASSLRGQGAFLNQPQHF. The CDR3 DNA reads as TGTGCCAGCAGCTTGAGGGGACAGGGGGCTTTTTTAAATCAGCCCCAGCATTTT. Using reference TRBV5-5 and TRBJ1-5 for the parts outside the CDR3, the full variable domain is DAGVTQSPTHLIKTRGQQVTLRCSPISGHKSVSWYQQVLGQGPQFIFQYYEKEERGRGNFPDRFSARQFPNYSSELNVNALLLGDSALYLCASSLRGQGAFLNQPQHFGDGTRLSIL.

The J gene is TRBJ2-3, the V gene TRBV7-9; 7 nucleotides line up with TRBD1. The length of the CDR3 is 13 residues. Trimming took 10 bases from V and 4 from J; bases not matched to a gene: 8. CDR1 and CDR2 from the germline V gene are SEHNR and FQNEAQ (reference sequence). The CDR3 spells CATGVRGSDTQYF. DNA for the CDR3: TGTGCCACCGGGGTCAGGGGGTCAGATACGCAGTATTTT.

The chain couples TRBV4-1 to TRBJ2-7; the D is unclear. From germline, CDR1 is MGHRA and CDR2 YSYEKL. Trimming stripped 3 bases from V and 3 bases from J, with 18 bases between. The CDR3 spans 16 residues. Here the CDR3 reads CASSHSPSPGDYEQYV. The CDR3 DNA follows: TGCGCCAGCAGCCATTCTCCCAGCCCAGGCGACTACGAGCAGTACGTC.

V gene TRBV5-6 combines with J gene TRBJ2-7; D is uncertain. Trimming took 3 bases from V and 3 from J, leaving 7 bases between them. CDR1 is SGHDT, CDR2 YYEEEE, per germline. This CDR3 region has 12 residues. DNA of the CDR3: TGTGCCAGCAGCTATCAGGACTACGAGCAGTACTTC. This sequence encodes CASSYQDYEQYF.

This chain joins TRBV5-1 and TRBJ2-3; TRBD1 matches 7 bases. Germline-derived CDR1 and CDR2 are SGHRS and YFSETQ. CDR3 length: 16 residues. V shed 4 bases and J 1 base; nucleotides not matched to a gene: 9. CDR3 sequence reads: CASSVQVGTGTDTQYF. The CDR3 region has the DNA TGCGCCAGCAGCGTCCAGGTGGGGACAGGCACAGATACGCAGTATTTT.

This chain uses TRBV27 with TRBJ1-1, with TRBD1 as a possible D gene (5 bases). In germline, CDR1 is MNHEY, CDR2 SMNVEV (reference sequence). Trimming cost V 1 base and J 0 bases, with 21 bases left between them. The CDR3 runs 19 residues. CDR3 bases: TGTGCCAGCAGTTTATTCCAGGGCCCCCCTGGCCGGATGAACACTGAAGCTTTCTTT. It specifies CASSLFQGPPGRMNTEAFF.

The V call is TRBV6-5, the J call TRBJ1-2, with TRBD1 identical over 8 bases. Germline CDR1 is MNHEY and CDR2 is SVGAGI. This CDR3 region has 15 residues. Losses at the gene ends were 5 bases for V and 3 bases for J; bases not matched to a gene: 8. The chain's CDR3 is CASSRTGGGDYGYTF. In nucleotides, the CDR3 is TGTGCCAGCAGTCGAACAGGGGGAGGTGACTATGGCTACACCTTC.

Only one count was recorded for this clone. The V call is TRBV10-1, the J call TRBJ2-3; D is possibly TRBD2 (6 bases). Germline V lookup: CDR1 WNHNN, CDR2 SYGVQD (reference sequence). The CDR3 is 15 amino acids. V lost 3 bases and J lost 0, with 10 bases in between. The CDR3 DNA reads as TGCGCCAGCAGTGACACGGGAGAAAGCACAGATACGCAGTATTTT. This translates into CASSDTGESTDTQYF.

DNA of the CDR3: TGTGCCAGCCGCGAAACCGCCGGGTCTGAAAAACTGTTTTTT. Its translation: CASRETAGSEKLFF. The V and J genes are TRBV18 and TRBJ1-4, with D hard to call. This CDR3 is built from 14 residues. Germline V gives CDR1 KGHSH, CDR2 LQKENI. V lost 8 bases, J lost 7 bases, and 17 bases lay in between.

The CDR3 reads CASSDRVGQPQHF. The CDR3 DNA follows: TGCGCCAGCAGTGACAGGGTGGGTCAGCCCCAGCATTTT. V usage is TRBV10-2 and J usage is TRBJ1-5; tentative D call: TRBD1 (5 bases). CDR1 is WSHSY, CDR2 SAAADI, per germline. V lost 3 bases and J lost 6, with 9 bases in between. CDR3 size: 13 residues.

This clone has a single count. The chain joins TRBV7-2 to TRBJ1-1; no clear D gene. Germline values: CDR1 SGHTA, CDR2 FQGNSA. V was clipped by 1 base and J by 4 bases, with 7 bases between them. This CDR3 has 13 amino acids. The CDR3 sequence: CASSLGGSTEAFF. Written as DNA, the CDR3 is TGTGCCAGCAGCTTAGGAGGAAGCACTGAAGCTTTCTTT.

V gene TRBV27 combines with J gene TRBJ1-3, with 7 bases aligning to TRBD1. V was pared by 6 bases and J by 2 bases, with 4 bases of the junction left unmatched. The CDR3 has 14 amino acids. Germline V CDR1 and CDR2: MNHEY, SMNVEV (reference sequence). The CDR3 coding sequence is TGTGCCAGCAGGGGAACAGGGGCTGGAAACACCATATATTTT. This translates into CASRGTGAGNTIYF.

The chain uses TRBV27 and TRBJ2-1, with D maybe TRBD1 (6 bases). The CDR3 consists of 15 residues. Per germline, CDR1 MNHEY and CDR2 SMNVEV (reference sequence). V was pared by 2 bases and J by 0 bases, with 8 bases between. The CDR3 spells CASSLAGASYNEQFF. In DNA, the CDR3 is TGTGCCAGCAGTTTAGCAGGGGCCTCCTACAATGAGCAGTTCTTC.

This chain uses TRBV5-1 with TRBJ2-3; perhaps TRBD1 as D (6 bases). Germline CDR1 and CDR2: SGHRS and YFSETQ. The germline V and J ends were trimmed by 5 bases and 3 bases, with 13 bases remaining between them. The CDR3 contains 14 residues. The CDR3 nucleotides are TGCGCCAGCAGTTTGCAGGGGAGTACAGATACGCAGTATTTT. This codes for CASSLQGSTDTQYF.

The chain joins TRBV7-3 to TRBJ2-3; D gene uncertain. The CDR3 totals 12 residues. Germline V gene sequence: CDR1 SGHTA, CDR2 FQGTGA. Trimming removed 2 bases at V and 4 bases at J, with 4 bases between. CDR3 sequence (DNA): TGTGCCAGCAGCTTAGCGGCAGATACGCAGTATTTT. Translated: CASSLAADTQYF. The full variable domain, completed using reference TRBV7-3 and TRBJ2-3, is GAGVSQTPSNKVTEKGKYVELRCDPISGHTALYWYRQSLGQGPEFLIYFQGTGAADDSGLPNDRFFAVRPEGSVSTLKIQRTERGDSAVYLCASSLAADTQYFGPGTRLTVL.

This clone was counted a single time. The gene calls are TRBV7-6 and TRBJ2-5, with D maybe TRBD2 (6 bases). Germline V gives CDR1 SGHVS, CDR2 FNYEAQ. The CDR3 totals 13 residues. The V and J ends lost 5 bases and 1 base respectively, with 8 bases between them. CDR3 in amino acids: CASSRDFQETQYF. The CDR3 DNA reads as TGTGCCAGCAGCCGGGACTTCCAAGAGACCCAGTACTTC.

The chain couples TRBV7-9 to TRBJ2-5; 15 nucleotides line up with TRBD2. V was clipped by 8 bases and J by 2 bases; unmatched bases: 6. This CDR3 spans 16 amino acids. Germline CDR1 SEHNR, CDR2 FQNEAQ (reference sequence). The CDR3 DNA reads as TGTGCCAGCGAGAGGACTAGCGGGAGGGGTCAAGAGACCCAGTACTTC. As protein: CASERTSGRGQETQYF.